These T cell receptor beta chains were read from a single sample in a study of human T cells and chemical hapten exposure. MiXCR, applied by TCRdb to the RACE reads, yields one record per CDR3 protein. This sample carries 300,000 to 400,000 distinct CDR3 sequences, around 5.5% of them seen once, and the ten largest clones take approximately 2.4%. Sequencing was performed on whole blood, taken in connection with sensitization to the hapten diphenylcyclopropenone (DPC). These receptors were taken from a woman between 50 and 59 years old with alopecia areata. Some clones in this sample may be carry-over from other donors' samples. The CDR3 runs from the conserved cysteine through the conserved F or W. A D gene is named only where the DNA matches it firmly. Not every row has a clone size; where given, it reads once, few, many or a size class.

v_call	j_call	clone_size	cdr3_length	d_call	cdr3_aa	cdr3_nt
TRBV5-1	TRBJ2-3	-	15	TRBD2	CASTLAGGTTDTQYF	TGCGCCAGCACTCTAGCGGGGGGGACCACAGATACGCAGTATTTT
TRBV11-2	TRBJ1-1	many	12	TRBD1	CATKPGGTEAFF	TGTGCCACCAAACCAGGGGGCACTGAAGCTTTCTTT
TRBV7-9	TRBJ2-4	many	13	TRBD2	CASSSSGRNIQYF	TGTGCCAGCAGTTCGAGCGGGAGAAACATTCAGTACTTC
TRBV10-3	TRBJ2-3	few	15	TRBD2	CATKNPGLNTDTQYF	TGTGCCACAAAGAACCCGGGACTAAACACAGATACGCAGTATTTT
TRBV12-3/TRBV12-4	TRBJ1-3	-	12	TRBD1	CASWDRLNTIYF	TGTGCCAGTTGGGACAGATTAAACACCATATATTTT
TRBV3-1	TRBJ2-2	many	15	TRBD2	CASSQGAGAAGELFF	TGTGCCAGCAGCCAGGGAGCGGGAGCGGCCGGGGAGCTGTTTTTT
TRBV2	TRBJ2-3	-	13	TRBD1	CASRTGLTDTQYF	TGTGCCAGCAGGACAGGGTTAACAGATACGCAGTATTTT
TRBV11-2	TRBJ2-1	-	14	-	CSSSLGSGRDEQFF	TGTTCCAGCAGCTTAGGAAGCGGACGGGATGAGCAGTTCTTC
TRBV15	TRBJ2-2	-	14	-	CATSRVGNTGELFF	TGTGCCACCAGCAGAGTAGGGAACACCGGGGAGCTGTTTTTT
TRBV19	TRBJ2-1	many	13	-	CASSIGSNNEQFF	TGTGCCAGTAGTATAGGGTCCAACAATGAGCAGTTCTTC
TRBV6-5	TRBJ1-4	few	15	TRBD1	CASRGTGRRDEKLFF	TGTGCCAGCAGGGGGACAGGGCGGAGGGATGAAAAACTGTTTTTT
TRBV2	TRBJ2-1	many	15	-	CASSEYEGIVDEQFF	TGTGCCAGCAGTGAATATGAGGGGATCGTAGATGAGCAGTTCTTC
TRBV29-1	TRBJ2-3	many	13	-	CSAEGSRTDTQYF	TGCAGCGCAGAAGGGAGTCGCACAGATACGCAGTATTTT
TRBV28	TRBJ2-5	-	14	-	CASSDLAIQETQYF	TGTGCCAGCAGTGACCTAGCGATCCAAGAGACCCAGTACTTC
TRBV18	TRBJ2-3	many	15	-	CASSPGDGGTDTQYF	TGTGCCAGCTCACCGGGGGACGGGGGCACAGATACGCAGTATTTT
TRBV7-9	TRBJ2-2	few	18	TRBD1	CASSPPADRGSWTGELFF	TGTGCCAGCAGCCCCCCGGCCGACAGGGGGAGTTGGACCGGGGAGCTGTTTTTT
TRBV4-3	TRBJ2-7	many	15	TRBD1	CASSQDSDRVYEQYF	TGCGCCAGCAGCCAAGACTCGGACAGGGTTTACGAGCAGTACTTC
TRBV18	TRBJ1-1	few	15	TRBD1	CASSPWTGTNTEAFF	TGTGCCAGCTCACCATGGACAGGAACGAACACTGAAGCTTTCTTT
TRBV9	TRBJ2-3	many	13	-	CASNWGTTDTQYF	TGTGCCAGCAACTGGGGGACAACAGATACGCAGTATTTT
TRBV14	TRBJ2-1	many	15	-	CASSQGGGAFDEQFF	TGTGCCAGCAGCCAAGGGGGCGGGGCGTTCGATGAGCAGTTCTTC
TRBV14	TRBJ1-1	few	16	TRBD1	CASSPRQGAPNTEAFF	TGTGCCAGCAGCCCAAGGCAGGGGGCTCCGAACACTGAAGCTTTCTTT
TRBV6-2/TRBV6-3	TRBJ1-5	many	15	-	CASTRYGGQNQPQHF	TGTGCCAGCACCAGATACGGCGGACAGAATCAGCCCCAGCATTTT
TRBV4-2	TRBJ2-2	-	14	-	CASSAAGTTGELFF	TGTGCCAGCAGCGCAGCGGGTACCACCGGGGAGCTGTTTTTT
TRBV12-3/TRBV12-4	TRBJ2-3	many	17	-	CASSLSGAGSGTDTQYF	TGTGCCAGCAGTTTATCGGGCGCGGGGTCCGGCACAGATACGCAGTATTTT
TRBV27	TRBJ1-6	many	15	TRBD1	CASRIRTGGNSPLHF	TGTGCCAGCAGAATTAGGACAGGGGGCAATTCACCCCTCCACTTT